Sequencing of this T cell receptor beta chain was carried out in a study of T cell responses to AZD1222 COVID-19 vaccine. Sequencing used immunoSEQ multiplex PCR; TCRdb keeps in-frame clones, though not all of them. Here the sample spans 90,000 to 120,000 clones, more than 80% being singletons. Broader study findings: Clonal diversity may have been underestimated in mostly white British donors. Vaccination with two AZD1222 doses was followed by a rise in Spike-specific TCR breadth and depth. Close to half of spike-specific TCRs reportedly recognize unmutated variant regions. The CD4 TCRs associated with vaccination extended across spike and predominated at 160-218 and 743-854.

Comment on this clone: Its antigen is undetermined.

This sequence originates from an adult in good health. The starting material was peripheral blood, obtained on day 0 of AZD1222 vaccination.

CDR3 nucleotides: TGTGCCAGTAGTCGGAGGACAGGGGGCCTTTCAACTAATGAAAAACTGTTTTTT. The encoded protein is CASSRRTGGLSTNEKLFF. The chain links TRBV19 to TRBJ1-4; TRBD1 matches at 11 bases. Germline V gene lookup returns CDR1 LNHDA and CDR2 SQIVND (reference sequence). V lost 5 bases, J lost 0 bases, and 8 bases stayed unmatched. The CDR3 is made up of 18 amino acids. Drawing the rest from reference TRBV19 and TRBJ1-4, the complete variable domain is DGGITQSPKYLFRKEGQNVTLSCEQNLNHDAMYWYRQDPGQGLRLIYYSQIVNDFQKGDIAEGYSVSREKKESFPLTVTSAQKNPTAFYLCASSRRTGGLSTNEKLFFGSGTQLSVL.